The rows below give T cell receptor beta chains drawn from one sample of a study of cytomegalovirus exposure and HLA in healthy donors. Clones were sequenced by immunoSEQ multiplex PCR, and TCRdb holds only the in-frame ones, with some missing. The sample gives hundreds of thousands of clones, over 80% of which show up once; around 5.6% is in the top ten. The specimen was PBMCs. The receptor set was obtained from a woman aged 18 to 35 in good health and CMV-seronegative. Each CDR3 is given with its conserved first and last residue. The order of the fields is V gene, J gene, D gene, clone size, CDR3 DNA, CDR3 protein. A D gene is named only where the DNA matches it firmly. The size field is filled for only some rows; it gives once, few, many or a size class.

TRBV2,TRBJ1-2,NA,NA,TGTGCCAGCAGCCGGACAGTAGTTAACTATGGCTACACCTTC,CASSRTVVNYGYTF
TRBV6-5,TRBJ1-6,NA,NA,TGTGCCAGCAGCACAGGCACCTATAATTCACCCCTCCACTTT,CASSTGTYNSPLHF
TRBV4-2,TRBJ1-1,TRBD1,NA,TGTGCCAGCAGCCAGGGGACAGGGAATCGTAATGAAGCTTTCTTT,CASSQGTGNRNEAFF
TRBV18,TRBJ1-2,NA,NA,TGTGCCAGCTCACCCCAAGGGGCGGACCCCTATGGCTACACCTTC,CASSPQGADPYGYTF
TRBV25-1,TRBJ2-1,TRBD2,NA,TGTGCCAGCAGTGGGGGCCGGGTAGCGGGGGGGATATACAATGAGCAGTTCTTC,CASSGGRVAGGIYNEQFF
TRBV30,TRBJ2-1,TRBD1,once,TGTGCCTGGAGCCTCGTAGGACAGGGGGCCTTCGATGAGCAGTTCTTC,CAWSLVGQGAFDEQFF
TRBV5-1,TRBJ2-5,TRBD1,NA,TGCGCCAGCAGCTTACAGGGGGTCGAAGAGACCCAGTACTTC,CASSLQGVEETQYF
TRBV7-3,TRBJ1-1,NA,NA,TGTGCCAGCAGCGCACGGGCGAACACTGAAGCTTTCTTT,CASSARANTEAFF
TRBV19,TRBJ2-5,TRBD2,NA,TGTGCCAGTAGTCCCAGGGAGGGGGAGACCCAGTACTTC,CASSPREGETQYF
TRBV5-4,TRBJ2-6,NA,NA,TGTGCCAGCAGCTTCGACCCGTCTGGGGCCAACGTCCTGACTTTC,CASSFDPSGANVLTF
TRBV9,TRBJ1-4,NA,few,TGTGCCAGCAGCCCCACCGGCGGGTCGAGGGTTGAAAAACTGTTTTTT,CASSPTGGSRVEKLFF
TRBV6-5,TRBJ2-7,NA,NA,TGTGCCAGCAGGGGGGGAGAAGGAAGACCCTACGAGCAGTACTTC,CASRGGEGRPYEQYF
TRBV5-1,TRBJ2-3,NA,NA,TGCGCCAGCAGCTTGGGGGACCCTAGCACAGATACGCAGTATTTT,CASSLGDPSTDTQYF
TRBV9,TRBJ2-3,TRBD2,NA,TGTGCCAGCAGCGTGACTAGCGGAGCTAGCACAGATACGCAGTATTTT,CASSVTSGASTDTQYF
TRBV30,TRBJ1-1,NA,once,TGTGCCTGGATCGGACACCGGAACACTGAAGCTTTCTTT,CAWIGHRNTEAFF
TRBV30,TRBJ2-7,TRBD2,NA,TGTGCCTGGAGTCTAGCGGGAGGGCCGGGCGAGCAGTACTTC,CAWSLAGGPGEQYF
TRBV27,TRBJ2-1,TRBD1,NA,TGTGCCAGCACCATGGTGGGACAGGGGTCAGGTGAGCAGTTCTTC,CASTMVGQGSGEQFF
TRBV2,TRBJ2-7,NA,NA,TGTGCCAGCAGTGGGGGAAGGTTGGGGGAGCAGTACTTC,CASSGGRLGEQYF
TRBV28,TRBJ1-5,NA,NA,TGTGCCAGCTCAGTTCAGGGCAGGAGAGGCAATCAGCCCCAGCATTTT,CASSVQGRRGNQPQHF
TRBV19,TRBJ1-2,NA,few,TGTGCCAGTACAAAGACATCCCATGGCTACACCTTC,CASTKTSHGYTF
TRBV5-1,TRBJ2-5,TRBD1,NA,TGCGCCAGCAGCATACCTACAGGGGGAGAGACCCAGTACTTC,CASSIPTGGETQYF
TRBV18,TRBJ2-7,NA,NA,TGTGCCAGCCGAGCCCACTACGAGCAGTACTTC,CASRAHYEQYF
TRBV7-6,TRBJ1-5,NA,NA,TGTGCCAGCAGCTTAGGTGTTGGGGGGCTAGGCAATCAGCCCCAGCATTTT,CASSLGVGGLGNQPQHF
TRBV6-5,TRBJ1-2,NA,NA,TGTGCCAGCAGTTATCAGGGAGGCGGCTACACCTTC,CASSYQGGGYTF
TRBV7-8,TRBJ2-2,NA,NA,TGTGCCAGCAGCTTACTTAACACCGGGGAGCTGTTTTTT,CASSLLNTGELFF
TRBV7-9,TRBJ1-2,NA,NA,TGTGCCAGCAGCCCTGGGCAGGGAGGCTATGGCTACACCTTC,CASSPGQGGYGYTF
TRBV4-1,TRBJ2-2,NA,NA,TGCGCCAGCAGCCACCAAATGCTAGGGGGGAGTAGGATCGGGGAGCTGTTTTTT,CASSHQMLGGSRIGELFF
TRBV5-1,TRBJ2-1,TRBD1,NA,TGCGCCAGCAGCCCCCCGGACAGGGTGCATGAGCAGTTCTTC,CASSPPDRVHEQFF
TRBV29-1,TRBJ1-1,NA,NA,TGCAGCGTTGCTGCGGGGGCGGTTCACACTGAAGCTTTCTTT,CSVAAGAVHTEAFF